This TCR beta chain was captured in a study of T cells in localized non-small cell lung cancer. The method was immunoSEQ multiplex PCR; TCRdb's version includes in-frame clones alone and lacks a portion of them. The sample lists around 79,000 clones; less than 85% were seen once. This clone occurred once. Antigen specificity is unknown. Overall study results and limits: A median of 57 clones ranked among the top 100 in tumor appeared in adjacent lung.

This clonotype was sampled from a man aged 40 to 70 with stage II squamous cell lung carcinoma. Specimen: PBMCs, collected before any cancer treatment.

This CDR3 reads CASSITRDEQFF. The DNA for the CDR3 is TGTGCCAGTAGTATAACGAGAGATGAGCAGTTCTTC. The chain couples TRBV19 to TRBJ2-1; D is ambiguous. The CDR3 has 12 residues. Trimming stripped 2 bases from V and 8 bases from J, with 7 bases between. Germline CDR1 reads LNHDA; CDR2 reads SQIVND (reference sequence).